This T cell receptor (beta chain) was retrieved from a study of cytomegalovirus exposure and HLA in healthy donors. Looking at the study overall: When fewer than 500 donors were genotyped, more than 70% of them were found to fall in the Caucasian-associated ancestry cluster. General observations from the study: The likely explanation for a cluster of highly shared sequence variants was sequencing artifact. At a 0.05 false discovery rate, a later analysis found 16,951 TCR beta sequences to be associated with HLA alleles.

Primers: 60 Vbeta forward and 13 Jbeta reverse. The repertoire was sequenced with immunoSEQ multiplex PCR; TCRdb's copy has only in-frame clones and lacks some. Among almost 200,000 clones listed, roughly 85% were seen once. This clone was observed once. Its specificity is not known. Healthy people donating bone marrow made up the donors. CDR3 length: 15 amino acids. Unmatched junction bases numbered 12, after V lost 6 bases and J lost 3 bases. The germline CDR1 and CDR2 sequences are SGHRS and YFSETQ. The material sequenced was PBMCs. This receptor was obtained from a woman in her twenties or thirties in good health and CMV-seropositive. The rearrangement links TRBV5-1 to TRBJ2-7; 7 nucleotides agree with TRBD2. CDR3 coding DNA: TGCGCCAGCACTTCTCAAGCGGGGTCAAGCTACGAGCAGTACTTC. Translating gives CASTSQAGSSYEQYF.